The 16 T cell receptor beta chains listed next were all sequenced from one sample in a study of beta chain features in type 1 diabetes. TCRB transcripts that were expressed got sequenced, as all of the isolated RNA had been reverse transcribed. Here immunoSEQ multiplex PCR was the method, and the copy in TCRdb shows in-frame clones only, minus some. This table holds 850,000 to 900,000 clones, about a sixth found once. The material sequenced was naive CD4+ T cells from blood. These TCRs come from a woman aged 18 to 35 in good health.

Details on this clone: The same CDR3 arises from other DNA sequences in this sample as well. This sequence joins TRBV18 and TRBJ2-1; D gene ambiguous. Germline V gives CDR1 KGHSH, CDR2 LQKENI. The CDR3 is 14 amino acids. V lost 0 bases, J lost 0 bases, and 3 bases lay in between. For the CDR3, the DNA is TGTGCCAGCTCACCACCCAGCTCCTACAATGAGCAGTTCTTC. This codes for CASSPPSSYNEQFF.

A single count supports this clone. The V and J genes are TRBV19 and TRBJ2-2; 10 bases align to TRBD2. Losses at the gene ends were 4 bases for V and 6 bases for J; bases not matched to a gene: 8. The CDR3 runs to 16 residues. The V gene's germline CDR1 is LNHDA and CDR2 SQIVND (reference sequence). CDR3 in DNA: TGTGCCAGTAGTACACAAGCGGGAGGGAGGTCCGGGGAGCTGTTTTTT. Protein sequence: CASSTQAGGRSGELFF. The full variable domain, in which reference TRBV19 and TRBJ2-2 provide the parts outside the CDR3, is DGGITQSPKYLFRKEGQNVTLSCEQNLNHDAMYWYRQDPGQGLRLIYYSQIVNDFQKGDIAEGYSVSREKKESFPLTVTSAQKNPTAFYLCASSTQAGGRSGELFFGEGSRLTVL.

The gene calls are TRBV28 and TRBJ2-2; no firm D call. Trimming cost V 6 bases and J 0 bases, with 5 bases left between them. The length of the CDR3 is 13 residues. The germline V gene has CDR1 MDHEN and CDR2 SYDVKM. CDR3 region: CASRTANTGELFF. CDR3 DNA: TGTGCCAGCAGGACCGCGAACACCGGGGAGCTGTTTTTT.

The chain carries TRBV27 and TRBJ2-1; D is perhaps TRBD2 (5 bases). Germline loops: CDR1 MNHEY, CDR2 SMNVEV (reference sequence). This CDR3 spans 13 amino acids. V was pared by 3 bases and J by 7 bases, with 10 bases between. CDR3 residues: CASSFYRGNEQFF. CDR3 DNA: TGTGCCAGCAGTTTTTATCGAGGGAATGAGCAGTTCTTC.

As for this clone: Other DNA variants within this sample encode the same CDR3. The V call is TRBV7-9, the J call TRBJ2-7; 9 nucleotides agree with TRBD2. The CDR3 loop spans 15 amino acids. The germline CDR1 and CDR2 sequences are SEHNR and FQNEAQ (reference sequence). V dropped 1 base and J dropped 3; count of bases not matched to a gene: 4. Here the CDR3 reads CASSLGSSGSYEQYF. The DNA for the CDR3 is TGTGCCAGCAGCTTAGGGAGTAGCGGGAGCTACGAGCAGTACTTC.

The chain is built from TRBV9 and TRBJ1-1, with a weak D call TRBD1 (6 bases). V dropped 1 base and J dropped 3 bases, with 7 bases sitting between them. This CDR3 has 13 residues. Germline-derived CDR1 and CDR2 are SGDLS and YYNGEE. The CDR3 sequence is CASSVRQDTEAFF. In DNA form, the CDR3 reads TGTGCCAGCAGCGTACGACAGGACACTGAAGCTTTCTTT.

The DNA for the CDR3 is TGCAGCGCTCGGACAGGGGGCTACGAGCAGTACTTC. Translation: CSARTGGYEQYF. The rearrangement links TRBV29-1 to TRBJ2-7, with 10 bases lining up with TRBD1. V lost 7 bases to trimming and J lost 3 bases; unmatched junction nucleotides: 3. CDR1 and CDR2 (germline): SQVTM, ANQGSEA. The CDR3 extends over 12 amino acids.

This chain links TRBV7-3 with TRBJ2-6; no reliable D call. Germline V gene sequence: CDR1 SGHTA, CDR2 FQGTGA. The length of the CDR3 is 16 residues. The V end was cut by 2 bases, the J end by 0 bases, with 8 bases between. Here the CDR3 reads CASSLAVSSGANVLTF. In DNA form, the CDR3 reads TGTGCCAGCAGCTTAGCCGTAAGCTCTGGGGCCAACGTCCTGACTTTC.

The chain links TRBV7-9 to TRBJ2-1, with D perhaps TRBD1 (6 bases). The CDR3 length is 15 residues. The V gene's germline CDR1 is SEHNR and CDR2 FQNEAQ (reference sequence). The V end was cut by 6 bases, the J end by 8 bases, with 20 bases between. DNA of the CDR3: TGTGCCAGCAGTCGTCTTAACAGGGAGTTAGATGAGCAGTTCTTC. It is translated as CASSRLNRELDEQFF.

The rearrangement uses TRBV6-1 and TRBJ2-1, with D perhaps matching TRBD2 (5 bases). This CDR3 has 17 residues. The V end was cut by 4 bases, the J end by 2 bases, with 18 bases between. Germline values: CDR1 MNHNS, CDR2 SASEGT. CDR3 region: CASSAPSGRPPYNEQFF. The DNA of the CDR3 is TGTGCCAGCAGTGCGCCAAGCGGAAGACCTCCCTACAATGAGCAGTTCTTC.

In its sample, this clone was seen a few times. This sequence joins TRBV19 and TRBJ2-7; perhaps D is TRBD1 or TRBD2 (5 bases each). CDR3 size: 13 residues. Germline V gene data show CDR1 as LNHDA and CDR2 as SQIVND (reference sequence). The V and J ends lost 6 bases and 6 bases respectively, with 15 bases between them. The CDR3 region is CASREVGTSEQYF. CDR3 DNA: TGTGCCAGTAGGGAGGTCGGGACCAGCGAGCAGTACTTC.

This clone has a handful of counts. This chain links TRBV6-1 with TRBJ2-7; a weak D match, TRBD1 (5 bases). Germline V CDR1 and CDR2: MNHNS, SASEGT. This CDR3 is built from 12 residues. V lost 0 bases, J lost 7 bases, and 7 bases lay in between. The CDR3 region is CASSEAGPEQYF. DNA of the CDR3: TGTGCCAGCAGTGAAGCGGGGCCTGAGCAGTACTTC.

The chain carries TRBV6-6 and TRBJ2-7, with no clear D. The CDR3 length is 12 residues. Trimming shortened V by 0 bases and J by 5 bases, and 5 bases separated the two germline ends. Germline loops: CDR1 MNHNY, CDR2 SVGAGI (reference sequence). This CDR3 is CASSYSGHEQYF. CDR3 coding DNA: TGTGCCAGCAGTTACTCCGGCCACGAGCAGTACTTC.

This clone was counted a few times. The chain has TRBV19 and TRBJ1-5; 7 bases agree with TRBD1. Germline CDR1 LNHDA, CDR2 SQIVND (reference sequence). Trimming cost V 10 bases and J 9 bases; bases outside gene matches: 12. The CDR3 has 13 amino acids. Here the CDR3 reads CATGTVPLGPQHF. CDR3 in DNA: TGTGCCACAGGGACAGTACCTTTGGGGCCCCAGCATTTT.

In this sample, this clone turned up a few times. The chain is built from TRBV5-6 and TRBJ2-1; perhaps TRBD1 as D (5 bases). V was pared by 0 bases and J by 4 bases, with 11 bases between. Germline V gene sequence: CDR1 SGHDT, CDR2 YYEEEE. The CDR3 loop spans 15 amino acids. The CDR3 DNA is TGTGCCAGCAGCTTGGACAGGTTCAATTACAATGAGCAGTTCTTC. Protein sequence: CASSLDRFNYNEQFF.

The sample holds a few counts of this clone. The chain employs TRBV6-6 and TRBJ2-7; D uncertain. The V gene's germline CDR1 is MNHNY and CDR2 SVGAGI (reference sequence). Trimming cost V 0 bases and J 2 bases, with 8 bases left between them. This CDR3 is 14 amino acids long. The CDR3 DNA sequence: TGTGCCAGCAGTTACTCAGGTCTTGCCTACGAGCAGTACTTC. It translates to CASSYSGLAYEQYF.